The clone carrying this T cell receptor (beta chain) has a single count. Its specificity is unknown. This could be a read error, since a much larger clone is one nucleotide away. The sample comes from a study of breast tumors, draining lymph nodes, adjacent tissues. General study findings and limits: Most tumor T cells seemingly derive from lymph node, then expand in tumor. Tumors had less TCR diversity than lymph nodes, more than nontumor tissue. Luminal-like breast cancer showed significantly higher tumor–nontumor repertoire similarity than basal-like. The lymph node origin of tumor T cells was framed as consistent with a hypothesis, not demonstrated.

The germline CDR1 and CDR2 sequences are SGHRS and YFSETQ. The CDR3 has 16 residues. Trimming at V came to 4 bases and at J to 0 bases, leaving 8 bases not matched to a gene. The lymph nodes were axillary draining lymph nodes from breast cancer patients. One entry per CDR3 protein, called by TCRdb with MiXCR from the multiplex PCR reads. The sample includes about 130,000 distinct CDR3 sequences, 20% to 25% of them seen just once. This sequence was found in a female donor with breast cancer. Some clones in this sample may be carry-over from other donors' samples. The source material was axillary lymph node tissue. The chain carries TRBV5-1 and TRBJ1-2, with 8 bases matching TRBD1. CDR3 coding DNA: TGCGCCAGCAGCCCCGCGCCAGGGGGCTCTAACTATGGCTACACCTTC. As protein: CASSPAPGGSNYGYTF.